This TCR beta chain appears in the sequencing data of a study of T cell responses to AZD1222 COVID-19 vaccine. Findings of the study overall: Unmutated regions of variants are reportedly targeted by nearly half of spike-specific TCRs. Females outnumbered males among donors, who were mostly white British; clonal diversity was possibly underestimated.

With respect to this clone: The antigen remains unidentified.

CDR3 length equals 16 residues. Germline V CDR1 and CDR2: MDHEN, SYDVKM. Losses at the gene ends were 4 bases for V and 7 bases for J; bases not matched to a gene: 8. The table came from immunoSEQ multiplex PCR; TCRdb's copy has only in-frame clones and leaves some out. The table includes more than 95,000 clones, roughly nine tenths detected once. The V call is TRBV28, the J call TRBJ2-1, with 12 bases aligning to TRBD2. This sequence originates from an adult in good health. The sequenced sample was peripheral blood, obtained on day 0 of AZD1222 vaccination. Here the CDR3 DNA reads TGTGCCAGCAGTTCGACTAGCGGGAGACGACGGAATGAGCAGTTCTTC. Translating gives CASSSTSGRRRNEQFF.